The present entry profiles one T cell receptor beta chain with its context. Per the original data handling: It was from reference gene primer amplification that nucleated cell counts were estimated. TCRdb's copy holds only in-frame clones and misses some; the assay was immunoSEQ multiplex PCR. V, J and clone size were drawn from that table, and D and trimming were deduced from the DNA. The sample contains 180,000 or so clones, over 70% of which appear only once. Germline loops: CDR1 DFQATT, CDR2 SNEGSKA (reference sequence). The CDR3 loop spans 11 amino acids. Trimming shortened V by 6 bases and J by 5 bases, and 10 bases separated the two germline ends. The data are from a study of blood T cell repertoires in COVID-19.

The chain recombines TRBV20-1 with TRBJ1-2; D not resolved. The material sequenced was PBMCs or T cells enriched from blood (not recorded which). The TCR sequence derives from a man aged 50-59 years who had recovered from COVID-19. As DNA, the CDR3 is TGCAGTGCCCGGGAGAGGTATGGCTACACCTTC. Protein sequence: CSARERYGYTF.